These 20 T cell receptor beta chains came from one sample sequenced in a study of identical twins. TCRdb recomputed calls from the 5' RACE reads with MiXCR, one row per CDR3 protein. Altogether some 630,000 distinct CDR3 sequences are present, roughly 7.1% being singletons, with the ten largest covering 1.6%. These data were likewise used in another study, on yellow fever vaccine responses in identical twins.

Material: PBMCs. Source of these receptors: a woman under 30 in good health.

This chain connects TRBV7-9 to TRBJ2-5, with 9 bases that match TRBD2. With V trimmed by 5 bases and J by 4 bases, 5 bases remained unmatched. The CDR3 spans 14 residues. Germline-derived CDR1 and CDR2 are SEHNR and FQNEAQ (reference sequence). The CDR3 bases are TGTGCCAGCAGCGAAGCGGGGGGCCCAGAGACCCAGTACTTC. Residues: CASSEAGGPETQYF.

The table lists this clonotype with a few counts. V gene TRBV7-6 combines with J gene TRBJ1-1, with unresolved D. The V gene's germline CDR1 is SGHVS and CDR2 FNYEAQ. The CDR3 runs 17 residues. V lost 5 bases, J lost 1 base, and 20 bases lay in between. Here the CDR3 DNA reads TGTGCCAGCAGCACTGGGTCCCCCGCCGGGAGGAACACTGAAGCTTTCTTT. Translated: CASSTGSPAGRNTEAFF.

Note on this clonotype: A junction end diverges from the germline sequence, so it may reflect a read error. The rearrangement joins TRBV12-5 to TRBJ1-5; D unclear. The CDR3 has 13 amino acids. Germline CDR1 is LGHNT and CDR2 is FRNRAP. In DNA form, the CDR3 reads TGTGCTAGTGGGTTGGTCTCGGGTCAGCCCCAGCATTTT. Its translation is CASGLVSGQPQHF. The complete variable domain, with remaining parts taken from reference TRBV12-5 and TRBJ1-5, reads DARVTQTPRHKVTEMGQEVTMRCQPILGHNTVFWYRQTMMQGLELLAYFRNRAPLDDSGMPKDRFSAEMPDATLATLKIQPSEPRDSAVYFCASGLVSGQPQHFGDGTRLSIL.

The table lists this clonotype with a few counts. This chain connects TRBV6-2 or TRBV6-3 to TRBJ2-5, with 12 bases matching TRBD2. V trimming: 8 bases; J trimming: 2 bases; junction bases outside the gene matches: 3. Per germline, CDR1 MNHEY and CDR2 SVGEGT. The CDR3 consists of 14 residues. CDR3 amino acids: CASGLAGRQETQYF. CDR3 bases: TGTGCCAGCGGACTAGCGGGGCGACAAGAGACCCAGTACTTC.

This clonotype has only a few counts. The chain recombines TRBV5-6 with TRBJ2-3, with D hard to call. Looked up from germline, CDR1 is SGHDT and CDR2 is YYEEEE. V shed 2 bases and J shed 4 bases, with 8 bases lying between them. The CDR3 consists of 13 residues. The CDR3 DNA sequence: TGTGCCAGCAGCTTTGGGATTGCAGATACGCAGTATTTT. Translation: CASSFGIADTQYF.

The V call is TRBV7-3, the J call TRBJ2-6; TRBD1 might be the D (5 bases). In germline, CDR1 is SGHTA, CDR2 FQGTGA. The ends were cut back, 0 bases at V and 0 bases at J, with 12 bases in the middle. This CDR3 region has 18 residues. CDR3 amino acids: CASSLTPKGFSGANVLTF. The DNA for the CDR3 is TGTGCCAGCAGCTTAACCCCTAAGGGGTTCTCTGGGGCCAACGTCCTGACTTTC. The entire variable domain, with the rest obtained from reference TRBV7-3 and TRBJ2-6, is as follows: GAGVSQTPSNKVTEKGKYVELRCDPISGHTALYWYRQSLGQGPEFLIYFQGTGAADDSGLPNDRFFAVRPEGSVSTLKIQRTERGDSAVYLCASSLTPKGFSGANVLTFGAGSRLTVL.

This clonotype was counted many times. The V call is TRBV6-4, the J call TRBJ1-2, with 7 nucleotides matching TRBD1. Germline lookup yields CDR1 MRHNA and CDR2 SNTAGT. V gave up 4 bases and J gave up 4 bases; unmatched junction bases: 12. This CDR3 contains 16 residues. As DNA, the CDR3 is TGTGCCAGCAGTGCCGCACCGACAGGGTCCAGCTATGGCTACACCTTC. This translates into CASSAAPTGSSYGYTF.

This chain links TRBV5-1 with TRBJ1-1, with D uncertain. The CDR3 has 11 residues. Germline V gene sequence: CDR1 SGHRS, CDR2 YFSETQ. V lost 0 bases and J 11 bases, leaving 8 bases between the germline ends. CDR3 coding DNA: TGCGCCAGCAGCTTGGGATCCGGCGCTTTCTTT. Its protein is CASSLGSGAFF.

This chain connects TRBV6-1 to TRBJ2-1; 10 bases map to TRBD1. The V segment lost 6 bases and the J segment 4 bases; nucleotides outside the gene matches: 9. This CDR3 region has 16 residues. CDR1 MNHNS and CDR2 SASEGT come from the germline V gene. CDR3 nucleotides: TGTGCCAGCAGAGACGGAAGGACAGGGGGTTACAATGAGCAGTTCTTC. Translating gives CASRDGRTGGYNEQFF.

V is TRBV7-9 and J is TRBJ2-3, with D uncertain. V was pared by 3 bases and J by 4 bases, with 11 bases between. The CDR3 loop spans 14 amino acids. Germline lookup yields CDR1 SEHNR and CDR2 FQNEAQ (reference sequence). Here the CDR3 reads CASSFESGSDTQYF. DNA for the CDR3: TGTGCCAGCAGCTTTGAGAGTGGTTCAGATACGCAGTATTTT.

This clonotype was detected ten times or more. The chain joins TRBV3-1 to TRBJ2-1; 7 bases are shared with TRBD2. V lost 4 bases to trimming and J lost 4 bases; unmatched junction nucleotides: 7. This CDR3 spans 15 amino acids. The germline V gene encodes CDR1 LGHDT and CDR2 YNNKEL (reference sequence). CDR3 bases: TGTGCCAGCAGCCTCCTGACTAGCAGGTACAATGAGCAGTTCTTC. Residues: CASSLLTSRYNEQFF.

The chain links TRBV20-1 to TRBJ2-2; D ambiguous. Germline V gives CDR1 DFQATT, CDR2 SNEGSKA (reference sequence). V was cut by 1 base and J by 2 bases, with 8 bases left in between. CDR3 length: 14 amino acids. The chain's CDR3 is CSARVVRNTGELFF. Written as DNA, the CDR3 is TGCAGTGCTAGAGTGGTGAGAAACACCGGGGAGCTGTTTTTT.

This clonotype was counted ten times or more. The rearrangement uses TRBV5-6 and TRBJ2-4; a weak D match, TRBD1 (5 bases). Trimming took 0 bases from V and 2 from J, leaving 15 bases between them. This CDR3 contains 17 residues. Per germline, CDR1 SGHDT and CDR2 YYEEEE. The CDR3 region has the DNA TGTGCCAGCAGCTTGGGGGGCAGGGATTGGACCAAAAACATTCAGTACTTC. Translating it yields CASSLGGRDWTKNIQYF.

This clonotype was seen a handful of times. The J gene is TRBJ2-5, the V gene TRBV5-1; 7 bases are shared with TRBD1. Germline CDR1 and CDR2: SGHRS and YFSETQ. The length of the CDR3 is 13 residues. V lost 4 bases and J lost 5; bases outside the gene matches: 5. The CDR3 DNA follows: TGCGCCAGCAGCGTGACAGGGTGGGAGACCCAGTACTTC. It yields the protein CASSVTGWETQYF. The full variable domain, completed using reference TRBV5-1 and TRBJ2-5, is KAGVTQTPRYLIKTRGQQVTLSCSPISGHRSVSWYQQTPGQGLQFLFEYFSETQRNKGNFPGRFSGRQFSNSRSEMNVSTLELGDSALYLCASSVTGWETQYFGPGTRLLVL.

This chain joins TRBV28 and TRBJ2-5; a possible D gene is TRBD1 (6 bases). Trimming cost V 10 bases and J 5 bases, with 17 bases left between them. The CDR3 has 13 residues. Germline V gene data show CDR1 as MDHEN and CDR2 as SYDVKM. The CDR3 DNA sequence: TGTGCCACCGCCACAGGGTTTTATGAGACCCAGTACTTC. It codes for CATATGFYETQYF. The full variable domain, rest sourced from reference TRBV28 and TRBJ2-5, is DVKVTQSSRYLVKRTGEKVFLECVQDMDHENMFWYRQDPGLGLRLIYFSYDVKMKEKGDIPEGYSVSREKKERFSLILESASTNQTSMYLCATATGFYETQYFGPGTRLLVL.

This clonotype occurred once. Its ends do not fully match the called genes, so a read error is possible. V gene TRBV12-3 or TRBV12-4 combines with J gene TRBJ1-2, with D perhaps matching TRBD1 (6 bases). The CDR3 contains 18 residues. CDR3 loop: CAISSRLIEGGRNYGYTF. The CDR3 coding sequence is TGTGCCATCAGTTCCCGGCTGATCGAGGGGGGTAGAAACTATGGCTACACCTTC.

In its sample, this clonotype was seen many times. The V gene is TRBV5-1, the J gene TRBJ2-3, with TRBD1 matching over 7 bases. Germline-derived CDR1 and CDR2 are SGHRS and YFSETQ. Trimming at V came to 4 bases and at J to 11 bases, leaving 16 bases not matched to a gene. The CDR3 extends over 15 amino acids. CDR3 nucleotides: TGCGCCAGCAGCCATGGACAGGAGCTTCGACGTCAGCAGTATTTT. It is translated as CASSHGQELRRQQYF.

The table lists this clonotype with many counts. The rearrangement uses TRBV5-1 and TRBJ1-1, with D possibly matching TRBD1 (6 bases). V lost 1 base, J lost 3 bases, and 13 bases lay in between. Germline V gene data show CDR1 as SGHRS and CDR2 as YFSETQ. This CDR3 is 15 amino acids long. CDR3 DNA: TGCGCCAGCAGCTTGTTGTCAGGGGTGGACACTGAAGCTTTCTTT. Translating gives CASSLLSGVDTEAFF.

This clonotype has at least ten counts. The rearrangement joins TRBV9 to TRBJ2-3, with D possibly being TRBD2 (7 bases). The CDR3 sequence is 18 residues long. V was shortened by 4 bases and J by 1 base, with 22 bases between the two germline ends. From germline, CDR1 is SGDLS and CDR2 YYNGEE. For the CDR3, the DNA is TGTGCCAGCAGCCTCGGGGCAGGGGAGGGTCTGGGCACAGATACGCAGTATTTT. It is translated as CASSLGAGEGLGTDTQYF.

The chain recombines TRBV4-1 with TRBJ2-5; TRBD2 matches 10 bases. The CDR3 runs 15 residues. The V gene's germline CDR1 is MGHRA and CDR2 YSYEKL. The V gene end was trimmed by 6 bases and the J gene end by 3 bases; junction bases not matched to a gene: 7. CDR3 in amino acids: CASSYRLAGEETQYF. CDR3 coding DNA: TGCGCCAGCAGTTACAGGCTAGCGGGAGAAGAGACCCAGTACTTC.